Following are 8 T cell receptor beta chains from one sample sequenced in a study of blood T cell repertoires in COVID-19. Method: immunoSEQ multiplex PCR; TCRdb's copy keeps in-frame clones and lacks some. The table has about 400,000 clones, roughly 91% seen once. Sequenced: PBMCs or T cells enriched from blood (not recorded which). The receptors were sampled from a woman aged 30 to 39 who had recovered from COVID-19.

This chain links TRBV6-2 or TRBV6-3 with TRBJ1-5, with D perhaps TRBD1 (6 bases). The CDR3 length is 14 residues. Germline CDR1 is MNHEY and CDR2 is SVGEGT. V was cut by 6 bases and J by 3 bases, with 12 bases left in between. CDR3: CASSERQVNQPQHF. The CDR3 DNA reads as TGTGCCAGCAGCGAGCGACAGGTCAATCAGCCCCAGCATTTT.

The rearrangement uses TRBV12-5 and TRBJ1-5; D uncertain. With 2 bases removed from V and 2 bases from J, the gap between germline ends came to 25 bases. The CDR3 runs to 20 residues. The V gene's germline CDR1 is LGHNT and CDR2 FRNRAP. Here the CDR3 reads CASGLTQESSGVRGNQPQHF. For the CDR3, the DNA is TGTGCTAGTGGTTTGACACAAGAGTCTTCGGGAGTCCGGGGCAATCAGCCCCAGCATTTT.

The chain combines TRBV6-5 with TRBJ1-2, with 8 positions matching TRBD1. J was trimmed by 6 bases and V by 6 bases; bases with no gene match: 9. The CDR3 runs 14 residues. Germline CDR1 reads MNHEY; CDR2 reads SVGAGI. CDR3 in amino acids: CASSRWTGSDGYTF. The CDR3 DNA sequence: TGTGCCAGCAGCCGCTGGACAGGGTCAGATGGCTACACCTTC.

The chain uses TRBV5-8 and TRBJ1-2; D is uncertain. The V gene lost 1 base and the J gene lost 8 bases, with 9 bases spanning the gap. CDR1 is SGHTS and CDR2 is YDEGEE in the germline V gene. The CDR3 is made up of 12 amino acids. The CDR3 DNA reads TGTGCCAGCAGCTTGTCGGGCGGGGGCTACACCTTC. It yields the protein CASSLSGGGYTF.

This sequence joins TRBV12-3 or TRBV12-4 and TRBJ1-2; D gene ambiguous. The V and J ends lost 0 bases and 2 bases respectively, with 4 bases between them. The CDR3 has 13 residues. The CDR3 DNA follows: TGTGCCAGCAGTTTAGCCGGGAACTATGGCTACACCTTC. Translation gives CASSLAGNYGYTF.

The CDR3 nucleotides are TGCGCCAGCAGCTTGGGTAACACAGATACGCAGTATTTT. It translates to CASSLGNTDTQYF. V usage is TRBV5-1 and J usage is TRBJ2-3; the D is unclear. The CDR3 is 13 amino acids. The germline gives CDR1 SGHRS, CDR2 YFSETQ. V dropped 0 bases and J dropped 2 bases, with 4 bases sitting between them.

This clone was seen just once. The chain links TRBV6-2 or TRBV6-3 to TRBJ2-6, with D uncertain. Trimming pared 0 bases from V and 0 bases from J, leaving 9 bases between. CDR3 length: 17 amino acids. Germline V gene data show CDR1 as MNHEY and CDR2 as SVGEGT. The CDR3 sequence is CASSYSTHSSGANVLTF. The CDR3, as DNA: TGTGCCAGCAGTTACTCCACTCACAGCTCTGGGGCCAACGTCCTGACTTTC.

The J gene is TRBJ1-2, the V gene TRBV5-1; D is possibly TRBD1 (5 bases). CDR1 is SGHRS, CDR2 YFSETQ, per germline. The CDR3 extends over 13 amino acids. The V end was cut by 0 bases, the J end by 5 bases, with 8 bases between. The CDR3 DNA reads TGCGCCAGCAGCTTGGACCAGGGTTATGGCTACACCTTC. This sequence encodes CASSLDQGYGYTF.